The clone carrying this T cell receptor (beta chain) was seen just once. The V end was cut by 5 bases, the J end by 5 bases, with 16 bases between. Germline CDR1 SQVTM, CDR2 ANQGSEA. This CDR3 has 14 residues. Original handling: Amplified reference gene primers provided the basis for estimating nucleated cell counts. Generated by immunoSEQ multiplex PCR, the TCRdb table keeps only in-frame clones and is missing some. That table is the source of V, J and clone size, and D and trimming were worked out from the DNA. The repertoire holds about 44,000 clones, with about 92% as singletons. The entry originates in a study of blood T cell repertoires in COVID-19. Study information: COVID-19 samples collected from the United States, Italy and Spain covered acute and convalescent phases. PBMCs, B-cell-depleted T cells, or T cells provided the cDNA or gDNA that made up the material.

The chain is built from TRBV29-1 and TRBJ2-4; the D gene is possibly TRBD1 (5 bases). The sequence was obtained from a human donor in a cohort sampled during active COVID-19. Sequences were obtained from peripheral blood. The CDR3 sequence is CSVSLGASENIQYF. DNA of the CDR3: TGCAGCGTTTCCTTAGGGGCCTCTGAAAACATTCAGTACTTC. Combining the CDR3 with reference TRBV29-1 and TRBJ2-4 gives the whole variable domain SAVISQKPSRDICQRGTSLTIQCQVDSQVTMMFWYRQQPGQSLTLIATANQGSEATYESGFVIDKFPISRPNLTFSTLTVSNMSPEDSSIYLCSVSLGASENIQYFGAGTRLSVL.